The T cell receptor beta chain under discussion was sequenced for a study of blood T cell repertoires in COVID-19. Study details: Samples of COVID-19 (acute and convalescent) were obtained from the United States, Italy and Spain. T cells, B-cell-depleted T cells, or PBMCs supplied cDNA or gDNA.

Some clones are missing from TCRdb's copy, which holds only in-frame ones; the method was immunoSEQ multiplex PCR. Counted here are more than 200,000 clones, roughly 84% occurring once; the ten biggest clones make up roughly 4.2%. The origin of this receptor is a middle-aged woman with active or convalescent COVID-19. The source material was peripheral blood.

CDR3 region: CAINGQGKDQPQHF. The CDR3 nucleotides read TGTGCCATCAACGGACAGGGGAAGGATCAGCCCCAGCATTTT. The chain combines TRBV10-3 with TRBJ1-5; 9 bases map to TRBD1. Germline assignment: CDR1 ENHRY and CDR2 SYGVKD. The CDR3 totals 14 residues. Losses at the gene ends were 7 bases for V and 5 bases for J; bases not matched to a gene: 6.